The T cell receptor (beta chain) described here comes from a study of T cells in Graves' hyperthyroidism and ophthalmopathy. Study-wide results and caveats: Ophthalmopathy was model-predicted a median about 6.9 months pre-onset.

Regions amplified from RNA transcripts were the TCR beta CDR3 regions. Carried out on the TCR CDR3, a first-round RT-PCR used the HTBI primer set. TCRdb redid the calling of the multiplex PCR reads with MiXCR, one entry per CDR3 protein. The sample has some 570,000 distinct CDR3 sequences; approximately 15% are singletons. V lost 7 bases and J lost 5, with 14 bases in between. The germline V gene has CDR1 ENHRY and CDR2 SYGVKD. This CDR3 region has 13 residues. This clonotype appeared a few times. Its specificity is not known. The clonotype comes from a woman in her late teens or twenties with Graves' ophthalmopathy. The chain recombines TRBV10-3 with TRBJ1-1; no firm D call. The sequenced material came from blood. The CDR3 protein is CAITLEPGTEAFF. Written as DNA, the CDR3 is TGTGCCATCACCCTAGAGCCAGGTACTGAAGCTTTCTTT.